A selection of T cell receptor beta chains follows, all from one sample in a study of blood T cell repertoires in COVID-19. This table comes from immunoSEQ multiplex PCR, and its TCRdb copy is limited to in-frame clones, with some not included. Among 100,000 or so clones, roughly 92% were seen once, and the ten largest hold around 2%. Sequencing used peripheral blood. The origin of the receptors is a woman between 45 and 65 years old with COVID-19, enrolled during active disease. Both conserved end residues are part of each CDR3. Fields, in order: J gene, clone size, V gene, CDR3 protein. Size is stated for part of the rows, as once, few or many counts, or as a class when the clone is expanded.

>TRBJ1-3|-|TRBV19
CASSILGGGFSGNTIYF
>TRBJ1-6|-|TRBV6-2/TRBV6-3
CASSYWQGSDSPLHF
>TRBJ2-3|-|TRBV5-6
CASSRDSLPDTQYF
>TRBJ2-1|-|TRBV5-1
CASSLGRGTSGGAKYNEQFF
>TRBJ2-2|-|TRBV5-1
CASSLEGVTGELFF
>TRBJ2-3|-|TRBV7-3
CASSILGGTDTQYF
>TRBJ2-2|-|TRBV28
CASSPGGSGELFF
>TRBJ1-1|-|TRBV7-6
CASSLYATLTGEAEAFF
>TRBJ1-2|-|TRBV11-3
CASSLPAGTGAPPPLYGYTF
>TRBJ1-3|-|TRBV9
CASSVDRNTIYF
>TRBJ1-2|once|TRBV19
CASSDPGISWGYTF
>TRBJ1-1|-|TRBV19
CASALGEGTEAFF
>TRBJ1-4|-|TRBV6-5
CASRRDFATNEKLFF
>TRBJ1-3|-|TRBV28
CASSQVDKKSGNTIYF
>TRBJ1-2|-|TRBV20-1
CSASRGSGYTF
>TRBJ2-6|-|TRBV3-1/TRBV3-2
CASSHDRVSGANVLTF
>TRBJ2-1|-|TRBV5-1
CASSDTGTGFSEQFF
>TRBJ1-1|-|TRBV7-9
CASSFLTGDPISGEAFF
>TRBJ2-3|-|TRBV5-1
CASSLAADTQYF
>TRBJ2-2|-|TRBV12-2
CASRLVRPRGDTGELFF
>TRBJ1-6|few|TRBV7-9
CASTNEENSPLHF
>TRBJ2-5|once|TRBV5-1
CASSLASGGETQYF
>TRBJ1-4|-|TRBV7-9
CASNRRTNEKLFF
>TRBJ1-2|-|TRBV19
CASSQRTGGEGGGYTF
>TRBJ1-6|-|TRBV27
CASRLRLSSYNSPLHF
>TRBJ2-5|-|TRBV7-2
CASSLSGGRETQYF
>TRBJ1-1|-|TRBV19
CASTMGYGEVATEAFF
>TRBJ2-2|-|TRBV5-1
CASSLEGLAGPRAGELFF
>TRBJ2-5|-|TRBV5-4
CASSLRVAEETQYF
>TRBJ2-3|-|TRBV19
CASSMGTGTFTDTQYF
>TRBJ1-2|-|TRBV11-2
CASSLGLGGNYGYTF
>TRBJ1-4|-|TRBV5-1
CASRGQPGGNEKLFF
>TRBJ1-2|-|TRBV6-6
CASSYSLDGNYGYTF
>TRBJ2-3|once|TRBV6-5
CASRLGEQGAHTQYF
>TRBJ2-1|-|TRBV6-5
CASSWSSGEYNEQFF
>TRBJ1-1|once|TRBV6-2/TRBV6-3
CASSPTRQQNTEAFF
>TRBJ1-2|few|TRBV15
CATSRDTGWDRGGYYGYTF
>TRBJ1-2|-|TRBV19
CASSKVTGNDNYGYTF
>TRBJ1-4|-|TRBV19
CASSTGSLNEKLFF
>TRBJ1-4|once|TRBV5-6
CASSLVAGRDEKLFF
>TRBJ1-3|-|TRBV4-3
CASSPQTGWIGNTIYF
>TRBJ1-6|once|TRBV4-3
CASSQAGDNSPLHF
>TRBJ2-7|-|TRBV5-8
CASSLPVKGDQQYF